This T cell receptor beta chain was identified in a study of breast tumors, draining lymph nodes, adjacent tissues. Notes on the study in general: Tumor repertoires ranked between lymph nodes and nontumor tissue in diversity, with V and J gene preferences. Data only fit, rather than demonstrated, lymph node origin of most tumor T cells. Luminal-like breast cancer showed significantly higher tumor–nontumor repertoire similarity than basal-like. Most tumor T cells seemingly derive from lymph node, then expand in tumor.

TCRdb independently ran MiXCR on the multiplex PCR reads; one entry per CDR3 protein. Of under 85,000 distinct CDR3 sequences detected, roughly 19% appear once; the ten largest clones hold less than 3%. Samples came from axillary lymph nodes draining the breast cancer. The CDR3 length is 14 residues. The V and J ends lost 0 bases and 2 bases respectively, with 7 bases between them. Germline CDR1 is SGDLS and CDR2 is YYNGEE. By share, this clonotype counts as medium-sized (0.01 to 0.1%). As yet, its antigen is unknown. This chain joins TRBV9 and TRBJ2-3; D unclear. This clonotype was obtained from a female donor with breast cancer. Some clones in this sample may be carry-over from other donors' samples. Sequences were obtained from axillary lymph node tissue. The CDR3 DNA sequence: TGTGCCAGCAGCGTAGGGCGCCACACAGATACGCAGTATTTT. Its protein product is CASSVGRHTDTQYF.